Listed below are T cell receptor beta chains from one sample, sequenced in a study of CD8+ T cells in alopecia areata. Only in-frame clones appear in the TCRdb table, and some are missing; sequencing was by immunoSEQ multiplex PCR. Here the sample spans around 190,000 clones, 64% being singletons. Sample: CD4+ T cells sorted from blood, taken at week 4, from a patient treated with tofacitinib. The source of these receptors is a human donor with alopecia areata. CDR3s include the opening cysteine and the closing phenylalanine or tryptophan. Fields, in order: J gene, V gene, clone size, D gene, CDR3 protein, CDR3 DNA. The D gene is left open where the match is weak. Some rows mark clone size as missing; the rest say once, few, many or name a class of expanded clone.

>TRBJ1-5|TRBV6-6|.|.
CASKGDQPQHF
TGTGCCAGCAAGGGGGATCAGCCCCAGCATTTT
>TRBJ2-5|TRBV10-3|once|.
CAISESRGPQETQYF
TGTGCCATCAGTGAGTCCAGGGGCCCCCAAGAGACCCAGTACTTC
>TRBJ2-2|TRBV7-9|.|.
CASSRTATNTGELFF
TGTGCCAGCAGTCGGACAGCTACGAACACCGGGGAGCTGTTTTTT
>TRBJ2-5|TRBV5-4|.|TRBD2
CAWLTAGGTKTQYF
TGTGCCTGGCTCACAGCGGGGGGCACGAAGACCCAGTACTTC
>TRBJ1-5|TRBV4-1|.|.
CASSRWTGVNQPQHF
TGCGCCAGCAGCCGGTGGACCGGAGTTAATCAGCCCCAGCATTTT
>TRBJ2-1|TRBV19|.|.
CASKGGRGLYNEQFF
TGTGCCAGTAAGGGGGGGCGAGGTCTCTACAATGAGCAGTTCTTC
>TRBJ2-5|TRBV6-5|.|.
CASSYSASGETQYF
TGTGCCAGCAGTTACTCTGCGTCCGGGGAGACCCAGTACTTC
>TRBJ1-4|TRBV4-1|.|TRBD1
CASSQATGPNEKLFF
TGCGCCAGCAGCCAAGCGACAGGGCCGAATGAAAAACTGTTTTTT
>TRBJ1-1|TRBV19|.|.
CASTGTSNTEAFF
TGTGCCAGTACGGGAACTTCGAACACTGAAGCTTTCTTT
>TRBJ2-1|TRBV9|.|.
CASSVEGFNYNEQFF
TGTGCCAGCAGCGTAGAAGGGTTCAACTACAATGAGCAGTTCTTC
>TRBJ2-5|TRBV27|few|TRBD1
CASSRTGGETQYF
TGTGCCAGCAGCCGGACAGGGGGAGAGACCCAGTACTTC
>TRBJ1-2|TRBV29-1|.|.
CSAQGNYGYTF
TGCAGCGCTCAGGGTAACTATGGCTACACCTTC